This record concerns one T cell receptor beta chain sequence. Its specific antigen is unknown. The sample holds no much larger clone one base away, and base qualities are not on file. The source of the sample is a study of T cells in Graves' hyperthyroidism and ophthalmopathy (dated by TCRdb to between 2017 and 2020). Describing the broader study: Peripheral blood was collected at initial diagnosis, before any treatment. To identify distinguishing TCR V-J signatures, a discovery cohort of around 98 patients was used, comprising some 45 with Graves' ophthalmopathy and some 60 with stable Graves' hyperthyroidism. Whether ophthalmopathy could be predicted prospectively was tested in an independent validation cohort made up of under 20 hyperthyroidism patients plus 17 patients who later progressed to ophthalmopathy. The 100 discovery patients were divided at random into training and test sets in a 7:3 ratio. According to the paper, TCR Vbeta CDR3 sequencing was carried out on 120 to 150 peripheral blood samples, which came from fewer than 50 ophthalmopathy, 75 to 80 hyperthyroidism and roughly 17 progressor patients. After blood sampling, hyperthyroidism patients were treated with methimazole at a starting dose of 30 mg daily, and ophthalmopathy patients were treated with high-dose intravenous methylprednisolone. In addition, the study compared T-cell repertoires in thyroid tissue and in blood from roughly six Graves' hyperthyroidism patients. What the research found in general, with its limitations: In validation, the model predicted progression to ophthalmopathy with 65% to 71% sensitivity and 72% to 85% specificity, a median of about six months before onset. Ophthalmopathy was separated from stable hyperthyroidism by a 13 V-J signature model, with over 85% sensitivity and 81% to 83% specificity obtained in cross-validation and 80%/75% obtained in testing. Most expanded thyroid clonotypes (frequency above 0.001) were also detected in blood, suggesting blood repertoires may reflect thyroid immune responses. Sample size was not statistically predetermined, and investigators were not blinded to group allocation.

TCR beta CDR3 regions were amplified from RNA transcripts. A first-round RT-PCR of the TCR CDR3 used the HTBI primer set with the Qiagen OneStep RT-PCR kit. Libraries were constructed in a second round of multiplex PCR, after which size selection and purification were performed. Libraries were sequenced paired-end with 100 bp reads on an Illumina HiSeq2000. Per the source publication's procedure: Raw data were processed with SOAPnuke, discarding reads with adapters, uncalled bases, mean Phred below 15, or no exact constant-primer or identifier match. COPE v1.2.5 was used to merge the high-quality paired reads, and each unique nucleotide sequence was defined as a clonotype. Clonotypes were aligned to IMGT TRBV, TRBD and TRBJ reference segments using MiTCR v1.1. Analysis was restricted to V-J combinations with a frequency above 0.0001, which covered roughly 99% of repertoires. A TCS score was defined as the ratio of F50 (clonal expansion) to E x V (chaos), with BLOSUM62-based TCRdist applied between CDR3 peptides within each V-J. Welch's t-statistics and random forest reduced 500 to 550 V-J features to around 14, which were used in a naive Bayes classifier (R e1071). TCRdb applied fastp at Q25 and MiXCR to the public reads, then kept only in-frame beta chains. CDR3 protein sequences are deduplicated, and each keeps its most common genes and DNA. It is TCRdb's table, rather than the study itself, that gives the V and J calls and clone size. This sample is represented by some 500,000 distinct CDR3 sequences; about 15% of them were singletons. The ten largest make up less than 20% of the sample.

The germline V gene (reference sequence) gives CDR1 as LNHDA and CDR2 as SQIVND. There are 15 amino acids in the CDR3, from cysteine to phenylalanine inclusive. The only DNA kept is the CDR3, 45 bases in frame from the first base. At the junction V is shortened by 4 bases and J by 4 bases, with 15 bases in between. Stable Graves' hyperthyroidism was defined as the absence of progression to ophthalmopathy over 18 months of follow-up. The hyperthyroidism patients were between 18 and 65 years old and newly diagnosed, with a disease duration of less than 2 months. Exclusion was applied to patients with uncontrolled infections, other autoimmune diseases, pregnancy or lactation. Diagnoses were based on clinical symptoms, serum thyroxine and TRAb, thyroid ultrasound and orbital computed tomography. PBMCs were isolated from roughly 10 ml of fresh peripheral blood by Ficoll-Paque density gradient centrifugation. Total RNA was extracted using Trizol reagent, and RNA quality was assessed on an Agilent 2100 Bioanalyzer.

The specimen sequenced was blood. This TCR was sampled from a woman aged 18-35 years with Graves' hyperthyroidism. This receptor chain uses TRBV19 and TRBJ2-3; TRBD1 might be the D gene, on 5 matching bases. The CDR3 region reads CASSRDDLRADTQYF. At the DNA level, the sequence is TGTGCCAGTAGTAGAGATGACCTCAGGGCAGATACGCAGTATTTT.